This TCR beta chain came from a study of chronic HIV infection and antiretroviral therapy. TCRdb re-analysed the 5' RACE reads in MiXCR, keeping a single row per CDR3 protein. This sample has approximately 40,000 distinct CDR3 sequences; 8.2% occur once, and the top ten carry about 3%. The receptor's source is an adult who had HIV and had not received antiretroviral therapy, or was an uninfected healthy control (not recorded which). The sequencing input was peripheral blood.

CDR3 residues: CASSPKIFAKNIQYF. The CDR3 nucleotides read TGTGCCAGCAGTCCAAAAATATTCGCCAAAAACATTCAGTACTTC. This chain joins TRBV25-1 and TRBJ2-4, with no clear D. Trimming took off 5 bases at V and 1 base at J, with 12 bases between the two ends. This CDR3 contains 15 residues. Germline CDR1 is MGHDK and CDR2 is SYGVNS.